This TCR beta chain was sequenced for a study of T cell responses to AZD1222 COVID-19 vaccine. The CDR3 spans 15 residues. Trimming left V 3 bases short and J 6 bases short, with 14 bases between. From germline, CDR1 is KGHSH and CDR2 LQKENI. TCRdb's table, derived via immunoSEQ multiplex PCR, lists solely in-frame clones and lacks some. This table holds about 100,000 clones, about 88% found once. This chain uses TRBV18 with TRBJ2-2, with a weak D call TRBD2 (7 bases). Sequencing used peripheral blood, obtained on day 0 of AZD1222 vaccination. This TCR came from an adult in good health. The CDR3 DNA reads TGTGCCAGCTCACCCGCTCCGGGGGGCTCCGGGGAGCTGTTTTTT. Encoded protein: CASSPAPGGSGELFF.